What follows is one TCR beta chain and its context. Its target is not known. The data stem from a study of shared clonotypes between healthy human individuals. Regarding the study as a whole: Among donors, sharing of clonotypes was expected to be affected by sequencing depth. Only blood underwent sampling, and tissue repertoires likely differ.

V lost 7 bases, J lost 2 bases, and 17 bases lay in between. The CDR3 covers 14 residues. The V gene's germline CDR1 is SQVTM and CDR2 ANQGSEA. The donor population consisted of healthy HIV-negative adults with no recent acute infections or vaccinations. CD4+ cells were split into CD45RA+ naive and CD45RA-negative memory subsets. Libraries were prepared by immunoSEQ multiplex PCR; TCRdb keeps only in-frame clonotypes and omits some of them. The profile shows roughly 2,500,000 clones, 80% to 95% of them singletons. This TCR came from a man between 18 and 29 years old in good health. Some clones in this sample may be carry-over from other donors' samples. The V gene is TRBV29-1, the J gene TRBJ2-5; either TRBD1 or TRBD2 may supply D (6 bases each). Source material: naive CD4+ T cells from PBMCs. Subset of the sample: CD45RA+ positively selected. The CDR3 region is CSAQRGVLQETQYF. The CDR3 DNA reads TGCAGCGCCCAGAGGGGGGTTCTACAAGAGACCCAGTACTTC.